This entry describes one T cell receptor (beta chain). Its matching antigen is unknown. The CDR3 spans 16 residues. V dropped 1 base and J dropped 9; count of bases not matched to a gene: 11. CDR1 and CDR2 from the germline V gene are SGHNT and YYREEE (reference sequence). The data belong to a study of cytomegalovirus exposure and HLA in healthy donors. On the study more broadly: The study's early data release held about 80 million unique TCRs from HLA-typed donors. The study's findings and limits: Cytomegalovirus status was reportedly diagnosed by the classifier with high specificity and sensitivity.

Primers: 60 Vbeta forward and 13 Jbeta reverse. TCRdb keeps only in-frame clones here, not all; method: immunoSEQ multiplex PCR. The sample carries almost 65,000 clones, under 85% recorded once. The V gene is TRBV5-4, the J gene TRBJ2-1, with TRBD1 matching 9 bases. The sample was PBMCs. This clonotype originated in a male donor in good health and CMV-seropositive. CDR3 sequence reads: CASSLKPGQGSPEQFF. The CDR3 DNA is TGTGCCAGCAGCTTGAAGCCGGGACAGGGATCTCCTGAGCAGTTCTTC.